One and the same sample provided the 19 T cell receptor beta chains below, sequenced in a study of T-cell reconstitution after alpha-beta-depleted transplantation in children. Unique molecular identifiers were used to barcode this TCRbeta library. TCRdb analysed the PCR reads with MiXCR anew, one entry per CDR3 protein. The sample shows about 980,000 distinct CDR3 sequences, under 30% of them seen only once. The sample consisted of PBMCs, mostly from graft donor cells, taken 360 days after TCRalphabeta/CD19-depleted stem cell transplant. Receptor source: a boy in the first two years of life who had a stem cell transplant for SCID, so the T cells may come from the graft donor.

This clonotype was counted ten times or more. The chain recombines TRBV27 with TRBJ1-1; 8 positions agree with TRBD1. J gave up 1 base and V 5 bases, and 9 bases lay outside the gene matches. The germline CDR1 and CDR2 sequences are MNHEY and SMNVEV (reference sequence). The CDR3 runs to 16 residues. CDR3 nucleotides: TGTGCCAGCAGTCCGCGACAGGGGAGGAGGAACACTGAAGCTTTCTTT. It is translated as CASSPRQGRRNTEAFF.

This clonotype has a handful of counts. The chain employs TRBV4-3 and TRBJ2-1; TRBD2 agrees at 11 bases. This CDR3 region has 18 residues. V dropped 0 bases and J dropped 3; count of bases not matched to a gene: 7. In germline, CDR1 is LGHNA, CDR2 YSLEER. In nucleotides, the CDR3 is TGCGCCAGCAGCCAAGATCCTAGCGGGGGGTACAGCTACAATGAGCAGTTCTTC. Its protein is CASSQDPSGGYSYNEQFF.

The chain employs TRBV10-1 and TRBJ2-1, with D perhaps matching TRBD2 (5 bases). The V gene's germline CDR1 is WNHNN and CDR2 SYGVQD (reference sequence). CDR3 length: 13 amino acids. Trimming took 3 bases from V and 4 from J, leaving 7 bases between them. CDR3: CASSDGLYNEQFF. The CDR3 nucleotides read TGCGCCAGCAGTGACGGACTGTACAATGAGCAGTTCTTC.

This clonotype has a handful of counts. The V call is TRBV6-5, the J call TRBJ2-7; D ambiguous. The CDR3 has 15 amino acids. Per the germline V gene, CDR1 is MNHEY and CDR2 is SVGAGI. Trimming took off 4 bases at V and 2 bases at J, with 15 bases between the two ends. The CDR3: CASSSHYMDAYEQYF. Here the CDR3 DNA reads TGTGCCAGCAGTTCGCACTACATGGATGCCTACGAGCAGTACTTC.

This clonotype was observed a single time. The CDR3: CASRQQGLNTEAFF. The CDR3 bases are TGTGCCAGCAGGCAACAGGGATTGAACACTGAAGCTTTCTTT. This rearrangement joins TRBV12-3 or TRBV12-4 to TRBJ1-1; a weak D match, TRBD1 (6 bases). Trimming stripped 6 bases from V and 0 bases from J, with 11 bases between. The CDR3 runs 14 residues.

The chain uses TRBV6-2 or TRBV6-3 and TRBJ1-5; the match to TRBD1 covers 7 bases. The CDR3 has 15 residues. Germline V lookup: CDR1 MNHEY, CDR2 SVGEGT. V gave up 7 bases and J gave up 1 base; unmatched junction bases: 7. In nucleotides, the CDR3 is TGTGCCAGCACCCTCGGGACAGCAAGCAATCAGCCCCAGCATTTT. It encodes CASTLGTASNQPQHF.

This clonotype was found a few times. The chain employs TRBV5-1 and TRBJ2-1, with a weak D call TRBD2 (6 bases). The V end was cut by 1 base, the J end by 4 bases, with 12 bases between. The CDR3 runs 15 residues. Germline loops: CDR1 SGHRS, CDR2 YFSETQ. This CDR3 is CASSLRWGEYNEQFF. The CDR3 DNA sequence: TGCGCCAGCAGCTTGAGGTGGGGGGAATACAATGAGCAGTTCTTC.

This chain connects TRBV7-6 to TRBJ1-6, with D uncertain. CDR1 and CDR2 from the germline V gene are SGHVS and FNYEAQ. The germline V and J ends were trimmed by 5 bases and 0 bases, with 11 bases remaining between them. The CDR3 is 16 residues long. The CDR3 DNA is TGTGCCAGCAGCCCTAGGGCAAGCTCCTATAATTCACCCCTCCACTTT. The encoded protein is CASSPRASSYNSPLHF.

This clonotype turned up a few times. The V call is TRBV7-9, the J call TRBJ2-3; 7 nucleotides line up with TRBD1. V lost 5 bases to trimming and J lost 0 bases; unmatched junction nucleotides: 8. The length of the CDR3 is 16 residues. In germline, CDR1 is SEHNR, CDR2 FQNEAQ (reference sequence). CDR3 nucleotide sequence: TGTGCCAGCAGCCCCGGAGACAGGGAAAGCACAGATACGCAGTATTTT. Residues: CASSPGDRESTDTQYF.

This clonotype was seen more than once but under ten times. The chain uses TRBV18 and TRBJ2-7; 7 nucleotides match TRBD1. The CDR3 contains 14 residues. Germline V CDR1 and CDR2: KGHSH, LQKENI. The ends lost 5 bases at V and 5 bases at J; junction bases unmatched: 9. This CDR3 reads CASSKGKTGNEQYF. CDR3 coding DNA: TGTGCCAGCTCAAAGGGGAAGACAGGGAACGAGCAGTACTTC.

This clonotype showed up just a few times. The chain has TRBV29-1 and TRBJ2-1, with 8 positions matching TRBD1. CDR1 is SQVTM, CDR2 ANQGSEA, per germline. The V gene end was trimmed by 3 bases and the J gene end by 12 bases; junction bases not matched to a gene: 13. The CDR3 sequence is 14 residues long. CDR3 DNA sequence: TGCAGCGTTGAGTCGCAGGGGGCGTTTTCTTGGCAGTTCTTC. Translation gives CSVESQGAFSWQFF.

This clonotype has just a few counts. The V gene is TRBV4-2, the J gene TRBJ2-5; 9 bases are a match to TRBD2. Germline CDR1 LGHNA, CDR2 YNFKEQ. This CDR3 comprises 16 residues. V was pared by 6 bases and J by 3 bases, with 11 bases of the junction left unmatched. The chain's CDR3 is CASSYAGLAGKETQYF. The CDR3 DNA reads as TGTGCCAGCAGTTACGCGGGGCTAGCGGGGAAAGAGACCCAGTACTTC.

This clonotype came up a few times. V gene TRBV9 combines with J gene TRBJ2-3; D remains unclear. Deletions cut 0 bases from V and 5 bases from J, with 10 bases between. The CDR3 extends over 14 amino acids. CDR1 is SGDLS, CDR2 YYNGEE, per germline. The CDR3 region is CASSVGDFLDTQYF. The CDR3 DNA sequence: TGTGCCAGCAGCGTAGGTGACTTTTTAGATACGCAGTATTTT.

This clonotype was picked up many times. The rearrangement links TRBV19 to TRBJ2-1, with D perhaps TRBD1 (6 bases). The length of the CDR3 is 15 residues. Trimming removed 5 bases at V and 0 bases at J, with 11 bases between. CDR1 and CDR2 from the germline V gene are LNHDA and SQIVND (reference sequence). The CDR3 sequence: CASSPGTRSYNEQFF. Here the CDR3 DNA reads TGTGCCAGTAGTCCAGGGACACGCTCCTACAATGAGCAGTTCTTC.

The chain couples TRBV6-5 to TRBJ2-1; 8 bases are a match to TRBD1. Trimming removed 2 bases from V and 0 bases from J; junction bases left unmatched: 12. Germline CDR1 is MNHEY and CDR2 is SVGAGI. The CDR3 is made up of 19 amino acids. The CDR3 here is CASSYAGQGAVFSYNEQFF. The CDR3 region has the DNA TGTGCCAGCAGTTACGCCGGACAGGGCGCCGTCTTCTCCTACAATGAGCAGTTCTTC.

J is TRBJ1-5 and V is TRBV2, with 10 bases aligning to TRBD1. The CDR3 covers 16 residues. CDR1 is SNHLY and CDR2 is FYNNEI in the germline V gene. V lost 4 bases and J lost 0; bases outside the gene matches: 3. The CDR3 here is CASSGDRGPSNQPQHF. The CDR3 DNA sequence: TGTGCCAGCAGTGGGGACAGGGGCCCTAGCAATCAGCCCCAGCATTTT.

The genes are TRBV4-2 and TRBJ1-1; D unclear. The CDR3 totals 14 residues. Trimming shortened V by 0 bases and J by 6 bases, and 11 bases separated the two germline ends. Germline values: CDR1 LGHNA, CDR2 YNFKEQ. CDR3 DNA sequence: TGTGCCAGCAGCCAAGATGGGAGGGTGGCTGAAGCTTTCTTT. Translated, it gives CASSQDGRVAEAFF.

This chain connects TRBV11-2 to TRBJ2-4; no clear D gene. Germline assignment: CDR1 SGHAT and CDR2 FQNNGV. Deletions cut 5 bases from V and 5 bases from J, with 10 bases between. This CDR3 spans 13 amino acids. CDR3 DNA sequence: TGTGCCAGCAGCCTCGTTAGACAAAACATTCAGTACTTC. It encodes CASSLVRQNIQYF.

The rearrangement links TRBV6-5 to TRBJ2-7; perhaps D is TRBD1 or TRBD2 (5 bases each). The V end lost 5 bases, the J end lost 4 bases, and 15 bases lay between the germline ends. Germline CDR1 reads MNHEY; CDR2 reads SVGAGI. The CDR3 extends over 14 amino acids. The CDR3 loop reads CASSTGTVPYEQYF. DNA for the CDR3: TGTGCCAGCAGTACCGGGACCGTTCCTTACGAGCAGTACTTC.